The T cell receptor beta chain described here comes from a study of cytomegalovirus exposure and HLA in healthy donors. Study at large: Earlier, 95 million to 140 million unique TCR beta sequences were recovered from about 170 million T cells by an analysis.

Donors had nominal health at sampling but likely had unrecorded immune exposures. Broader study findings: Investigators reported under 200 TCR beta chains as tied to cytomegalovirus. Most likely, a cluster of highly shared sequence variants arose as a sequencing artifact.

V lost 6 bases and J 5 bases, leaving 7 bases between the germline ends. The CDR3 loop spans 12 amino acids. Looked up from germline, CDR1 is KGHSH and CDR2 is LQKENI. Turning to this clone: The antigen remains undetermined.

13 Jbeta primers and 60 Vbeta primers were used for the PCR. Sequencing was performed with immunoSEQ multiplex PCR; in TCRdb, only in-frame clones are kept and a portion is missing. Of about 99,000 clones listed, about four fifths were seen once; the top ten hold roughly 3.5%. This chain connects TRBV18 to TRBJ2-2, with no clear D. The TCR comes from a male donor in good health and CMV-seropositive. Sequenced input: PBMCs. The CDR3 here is CASSSRTGELFF. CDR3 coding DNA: TGTGCCAGCTCTTCGAGGACCGGGGAGCTGTTTTTT.